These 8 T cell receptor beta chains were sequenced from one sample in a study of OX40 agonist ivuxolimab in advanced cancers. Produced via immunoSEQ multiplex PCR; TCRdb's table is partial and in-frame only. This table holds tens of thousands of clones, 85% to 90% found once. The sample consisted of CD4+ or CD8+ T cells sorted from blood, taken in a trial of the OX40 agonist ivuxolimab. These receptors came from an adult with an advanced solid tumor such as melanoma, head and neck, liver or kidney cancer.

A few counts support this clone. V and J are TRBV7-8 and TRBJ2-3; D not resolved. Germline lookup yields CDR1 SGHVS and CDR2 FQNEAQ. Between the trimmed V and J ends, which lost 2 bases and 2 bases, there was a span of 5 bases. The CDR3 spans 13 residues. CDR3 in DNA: TGTGCCAGCAGCTTATTAATCACAGATACGCAGTATTTT. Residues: CASSLLITDTQYF.

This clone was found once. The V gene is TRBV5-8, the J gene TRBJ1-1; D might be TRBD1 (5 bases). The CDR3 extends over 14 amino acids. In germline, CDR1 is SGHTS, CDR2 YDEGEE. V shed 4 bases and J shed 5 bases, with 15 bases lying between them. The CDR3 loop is CASSPKYEGTEAFF. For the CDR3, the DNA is TGTGCCAGCAGCCCGAAGTATGAGGGGACTGAAGCTTTCTTT.

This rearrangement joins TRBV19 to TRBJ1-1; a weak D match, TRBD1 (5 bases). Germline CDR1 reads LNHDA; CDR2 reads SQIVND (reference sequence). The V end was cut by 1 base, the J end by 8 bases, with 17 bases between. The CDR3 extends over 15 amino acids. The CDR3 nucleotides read TGTGCCAGTAGTATAGTATTCGGGTTCCCAGGGGAAGCTTTCTTT. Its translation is CASSIVFGFPGEAFF.

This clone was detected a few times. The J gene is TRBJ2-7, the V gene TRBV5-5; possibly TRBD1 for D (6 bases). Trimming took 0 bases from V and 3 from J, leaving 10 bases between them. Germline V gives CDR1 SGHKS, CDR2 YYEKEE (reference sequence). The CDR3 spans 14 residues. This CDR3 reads CASSLAQGNYEQYF. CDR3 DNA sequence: TGTGCCAGCAGCTTGGCACAGGGCAACTACGAGCAGTACTTC.

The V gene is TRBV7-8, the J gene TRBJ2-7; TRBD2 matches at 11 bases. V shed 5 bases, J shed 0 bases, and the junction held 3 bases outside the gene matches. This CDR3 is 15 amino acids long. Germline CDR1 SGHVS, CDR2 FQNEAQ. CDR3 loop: CASSQLAGVSYEQYF. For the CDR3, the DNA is TGTGCCAGCAGCCAACTAGCGGGGGTCTCCTACGAGCAGTACTTC.

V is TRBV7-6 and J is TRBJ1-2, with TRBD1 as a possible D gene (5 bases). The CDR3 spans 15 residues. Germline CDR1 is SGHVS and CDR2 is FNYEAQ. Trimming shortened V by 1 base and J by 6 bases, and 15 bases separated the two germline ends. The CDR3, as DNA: TGTGCCAGCAGCTTAGAGCCCCGAGGGGTCCATGGCTACACCTTC. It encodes CASSLEPRGVHGYTF.

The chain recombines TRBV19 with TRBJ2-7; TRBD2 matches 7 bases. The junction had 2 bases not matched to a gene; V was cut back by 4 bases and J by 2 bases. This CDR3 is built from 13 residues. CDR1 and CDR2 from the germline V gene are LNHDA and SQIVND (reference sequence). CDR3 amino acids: CASSTTSAYEQYF. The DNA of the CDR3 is TGTGCCAGTAGTACCACTAGCGCCTACGAGCAGTACTTC.

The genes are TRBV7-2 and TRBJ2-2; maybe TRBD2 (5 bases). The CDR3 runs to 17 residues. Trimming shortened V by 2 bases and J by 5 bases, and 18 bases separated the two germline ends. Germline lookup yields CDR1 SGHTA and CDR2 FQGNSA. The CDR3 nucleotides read TGTGCCAGCAGCTTATACGTAGGCGGAGGTGGGACCGGGGAGCTGTTTTTT. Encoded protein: CASSLYVGGGGTGELFF.